These 2 T cell receptor beta chains were all obtained from the same sample, sequenced in a study of type 1 regulatory T cells. TCRdb recomputed calls from the reads with MiXCR, one row per CDR3 protein. The sample holds under 85,000 distinct CDR3 sequences, more than 45% seen once. The antigens of these receptors remain unknown. Input material: cultured non-Tr1 T cells, either the whole culture or a sorted T cell fraction (not recorded which). All receptors come from a human donor in good health.

This clonotype was counted between two and nine times. CDR3 protein: CASGTGRNSWETQYF. In DNA, the CDR3 is TGCGCCAGCGGTACAGGGCGGAACAGTTGGGAGACCCAGTACTTC. V is TRBV5-1 and J is TRBJ2-5; TRBD1 is a possible D gene (6 bases). CDR3 size: 15 residues. The ends were cut back, 7 bases at V and 5 bases at J, with 21 bases in the middle. Germline CDR1 SGHRS, CDR2 YFSETQ.

The chain has TRBV4-1 and TRBJ1-5; weak D call: TRBD1 (5 bases). CDR1 MGHRA and CDR2 YSYEKL come from the germline V gene. The V end was cut by 0 bases, the J end by 5 bases, with 14 bases between. The CDR3 has 16 amino acids. The CDR3 region has the DNA TGCGCCAGCAGCCAAGATCCCGGGCAGGGCTATCAGCCCCAGCATTTT. This encodes CASSQDPGQGYQPQHF.